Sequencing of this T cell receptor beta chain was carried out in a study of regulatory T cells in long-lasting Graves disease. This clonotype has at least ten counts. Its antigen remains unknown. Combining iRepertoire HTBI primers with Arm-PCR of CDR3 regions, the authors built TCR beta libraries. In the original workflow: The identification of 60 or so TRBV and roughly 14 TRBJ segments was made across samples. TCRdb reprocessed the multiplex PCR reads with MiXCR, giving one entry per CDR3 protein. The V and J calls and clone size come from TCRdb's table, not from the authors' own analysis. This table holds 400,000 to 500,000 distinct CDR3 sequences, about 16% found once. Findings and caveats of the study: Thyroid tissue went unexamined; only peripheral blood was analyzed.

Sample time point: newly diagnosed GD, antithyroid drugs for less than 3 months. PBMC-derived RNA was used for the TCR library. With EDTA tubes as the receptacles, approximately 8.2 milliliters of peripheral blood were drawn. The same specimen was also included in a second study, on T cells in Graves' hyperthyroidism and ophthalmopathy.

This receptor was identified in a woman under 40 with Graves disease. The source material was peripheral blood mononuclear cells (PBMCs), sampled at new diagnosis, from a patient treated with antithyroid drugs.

In DNA, the CDR3 is TGTGCCAGCAGCGATTCCGGGACTAGCGGGCTTATGTTAGCCTACGAGCAGTACTTC. This gives the protein CASSDSGTSGLMLAYEQYF. The genes are TRBV6-4 and TRBJ2-7; TRBD2 aligns across 12 bases. Trimming removed 6 bases from V and 2 bases from J; junction bases left unmatched: 17. This CDR3 has 19 amino acids. The germline V gene has CDR1 MRHNA and CDR2 SNTAGT.